This T cell receptor (beta chain) was obtained from a study of cytomegalovirus exposure and HLA in healthy donors. The germline V gene has CDR1 SGDLS and CDR2 YYNGEE. V was trimmed by 0 bases and J by 2 bases, leaving 12 bases between them. This CDR3 region has 15 residues. This PCR relied on a set of 60 Vbeta primers and 13 Jbeta primers. Assay used: immunoSEQ multiplex PCR; TCRdb lists only in-frame clones, some missing. Of 150,000 to 200,000 clones listed, about 88% are singletons. Study-wide results and caveats: There were a few CMV-associated chains whose specificity for CMV antigens was confirmed in vitro. An analysis that was carried out later associated approximately 17,000 TCR beta sequences with HLA alleles at 0.05 false discovery rate.

The sample holds a few counts of this clone. Its antigen is unknown. Sequenced material: PBMCs. The clonotype was recovered from a girl under three years old in good health and CMV-seronegative. V and J are TRBV9 and TRBJ2-7; maybe TRBD2 (6 bases). CDR3 residues: CASSVGLGLPYEQYF. In DNA form, the CDR3 reads TGTGCCAGCAGCGTAGGGTTAGGACTACCCTACGAGCAGTACTTC.